This T cell receptor beta chain is drawn from a study of CD8+ T cells in alopecia areata. cDNA serving as the sequencing template came from extracted, reverse transcribed RNA. TCRdb keeps only in-frame clones here, not all; method: immunoSEQ multiplex PCR. The sample shows 150,000 to 190,000 clones, under 60% of them seen only once. Researchers picked out CD4+ and CD8+ T cells from PBMCs by sorting. Germline V gives CDR1 MGHDK, CDR2 SYGVNS. With 5 bases removed from V and 3 bases from J, the gap between germline ends came to 3 bases. The CDR3 has 11 amino acids. This clone was found a few times. The source material was CD8+ T cells sorted from blood, sampled at week 0. The receptor was isolated from a human donor with alopecia areata. The V gene is TRBV25-1, the J gene TRBJ2-3, with D unclear. The CDR3, as DNA: TGTGCCAGCAGTACAACAGATACGCAGTATTTT. Translating gives CASSTTDTQYF. Full variable domain (remainder filled in from reference TRBV25-1 and TRBJ2-3): EADIYQTPRYLVIGTGKKITLECSQTMGHDKMYWYQQDPGMELHLIHYSYGVNSTEKGDLSSESTVSRIRTEHFPLTLESARPSHTSQYLCASSTTDTQYFGPGTRLTVL.